This T cell receptor (beta chain) was sequenced for a study of T cell responses to AZD1222 COVID-19 vaccine. General study points: White British ancestry dominated among donors, who included more females, and clonal diversity was possibly underestimated. None of the repertoires were sampled until the peak T cell response had passed.

Trimming took off 2 bases at V and 0 bases at J, with 7 bases between the two ends. Germline CDR1 and CDR2: MNHEY and SVGAGI. CDR3 length: 15 amino acids. TCRdb's table, derived via immunoSEQ multiplex PCR, lists solely in-frame clones and lacks some. The data contain about 160,000 clones, approximately 90% of them singletons. This clone was counted once. What it binds is unknown. The sequencing here drew on peripheral blood, taken on day 0 of MenACWY control vaccination. The gene calls are TRBV6-5 and TRBJ1-4; D is unresolved. This receptor was taken from an adult in good health. The CDR3 sequence: CASSYGQPTNEKLFF. CDR3 coding DNA: TGTGCCAGCAGTTACGGGCAGCCAACTAATGAAAAACTGTTTTTT.